These 17 T cell receptor beta chains originate from one sample sequenced in a study of cytomegalovirus exposure and HLA in healthy donors. Primers: 60 Vbeta forward and 13 Jbeta reverse. Using immunoSEQ multiplex PCR, the repertoire was profiled, and TCRdb retains in-frame clones only, with some absent. The profile covers 90,000 to 100,000 clones, with 76% appearing a single time and approximately 2% taken by the ten largest. The specimen was PBMCs. The receptor set was obtained from a man aged 40-49 years in good health and CMV-seronegative.

The chain has TRBV10-1 and TRBJ2-5; D call uncertain. V shed 5 bases and J shed 6 bases, with 16 bases lying between them. CDR1 is WNHNN, CDR2 SYGVQD, per germline (reference sequence). The CDR3 is 14 residues long. In DNA, the CDR3 is TGCGCCAGCAGTCCCCATAGAGATGTCAAGACCCAGTACTTC. It is translated as CASSPHRDVKTQYF.

The V call is TRBV15, the J call TRBJ2-7, with TRBD1 matching 7 bases. This CDR3 contains 15 residues. Per the germline V gene, CDR1 is LNHNV and CDR2 is YYDKDF (reference sequence). V trimming: 6 bases; J trimming: 0 bases; junction bases outside the gene matches: 8. The CDR3 sequence: CATSLGTGVSYEQYF. CDR3 bases: TGTGCCACCAGTTTAGGTACAGGGGTCTCCTACGAGCAGTACTTC.

V gene TRBV7-2 combines with J gene TRBJ2-2; 7 bases are shared with TRBD2. The length of the CDR3 is 16 residues. The V segment lost 7 bases and the J segment 0 bases; nucleotides outside the gene matches: 8. Germline lookup yields CDR1 SGHTA and CDR2 FQGNSA. The CDR3 here is CASTDPGRSNTGELFF. In nucleotides, the CDR3 is TGTGCCAGCACCGATCCCGGGAGGTCGAACACCGGGGAGCTGTTTTTT.

The chain links TRBV27 to TRBJ2-5; TRBD2 matches at 12 bases. Germline CDR1 is MNHEY and CDR2 is SMNVEV (reference sequence). The CDR3 has 15 amino acids. V shed 5 bases, J shed 5 bases, and the junction held 6 bases outside the gene matches. The CDR3 DNA sequence: TGTGCCAGCAGTCAAACTAGCGGGGGGCAGGAGACCCAGTACTTC. As protein: CASSQTSGGQETQYF.

CDR3 protein: CASSLFDGSRETQYF. The CDR3 DNA follows: TGCGCCAGCAGCTTATTTGACGGGAGTAGAGAGACCCAGTACTTC. The chain has TRBV5-1 and TRBJ2-5; perhaps TRBD2 as D (6 bases). There are 15 residues in the CDR3. Germline lookup yields CDR1 SGHRS and CDR2 YFSETQ. Trimming shortened V by 2 bases and J by 4 bases, and 15 bases separated the two germline ends.

The chain uses TRBV28 and TRBJ2-7; the D gene is possibly TRBD1 (6 bases). Germline V gene lookup returns CDR1 MDHEN and CDR2 SYDVKM. Trimming removed 6 bases from V and 4 bases from J, with 22 bases in between. The CDR3 is 16 residues long. The CDR3 loop reads CASSASPWGQKYEQYF. For the CDR3, the DNA is TGTGCCAGCAGCGCGAGTCCCTGGGGGCAGAAGTACGAGCAGTACTTC.

The chain uses TRBV25-1 and TRBJ1-1; 7 bases align to TRBD1. Germline values: CDR1 MGHDK, CDR2 SYGVNS. The CDR3 spans 14 residues. With V trimmed by 3 bases and J by 3 bases, 4 bases remained unmatched. The CDR3: CASSDWTGDTEAFF. In DNA, the CDR3 is TGTGCCAGCAGTGATTGGACAGGCGACACTGAAGCTTTCTTT.

The rearrangement uses TRBV19 and TRBJ2-6, with D possibly being TRBD1 (6 bases). Germline values: CDR1 LNHDA, CDR2 SQIVND (reference sequence). CDR3 length: 21 amino acids. Trimming took off 2 bases at V and 0 bases at J, with 23 bases between the two ends. The CDR3 here is CASSIWLIEGHSDSGANVLTF. The CDR3 nucleotides are TGTGCCAGTAGTATATGGTTGATTGAGGGACACTCAGACTCTGGGGCCAACGTCCTGACTTTC.

The genes are TRBV28 and TRBJ1-3; D is possibly TRBD1 (5 bases). The CDR3 contains 15 residues. Looked up from germline, CDR1 is MDHEN and CDR2 is SYDVKM. Trimming removed 1 base at V and 3 bases at J, with 10 bases between. This CDR3 reads CASSLLFGGGNTIYF. Here the CDR3 DNA reads TGTGCCAGCAGTTTATTGTTCGGGGGTGGAAACACCATATATTTT.

V usage is TRBV4-3 and J usage is TRBJ2-4; D remains unclear. CDR1 is LGHNA, CDR2 YSLEER, per germline. The CDR3 length is 17 residues. V lost 1 base and J 0 bases, leaving 13 bases between the germline ends. CDR3 region: CASSQGLLRVAKNIQYF. CDR3 coding DNA: TGCGCCAGCAGCCAAGGACTGCTACGTGTAGCCAAAAACATTCAGTACTTC.

V is TRBV18 and J is TRBJ1-4, with 7 bases aligning to TRBD1. CDR1 is KGHSH, CDR2 LQKENI, per germline. V gave up 1 base and J gave up 0 bases; unmatched junction bases: 5. This CDR3 contains 17 residues. This CDR3 reads CASSPRDRYTTNEKLFF. In DNA, the CDR3 is TGTGCCAGCTCACCACGGGACAGATATACAACTAATGAAAAACTGTTTTTT.

V gene TRBV18 combines with J gene TRBJ2-6; TRBD1 matches 7 bases. Looked up from germline, CDR1 is KGHSH and CDR2 is LQKENI. The length of the CDR3 is 17 residues. The ends lost 4 bases at V and 0 bases at J; junction bases unmatched: 6. This CDR3 is CASSHPAGGSGANVLTF. The CDR3 DNA is TGTGCCAGCTCACACCCCGCAGGGGGCTCTGGGGCCAACGTCCTGACTTTC.

This clone was counted only a few times. The chain has TRBV4-1 and TRBJ2-1, with D possibly being TRBD2 (6 bases). CDR3 length: 14 residues. Trimming left V 0 bases short and J 13 bases short, with 16 bases between. Looked up from germline, CDR1 is MGHRA and CDR2 is YSYEKL. This CDR3 reads CASSQDGFGLNQFF. The DNA of the CDR3 is TGCGCCAGCAGCCAAGACGGGTTTGGACTAAATCAGTTCTTC.

V and J are TRBV28 and TRBJ1-2; D gene ambiguous. The CDR3 sequence is 14 residues long. Germline V gives CDR1 MDHEN, CDR2 SYDVKM. V was clipped by 7 bases and J by 8 bases, with 20 bases between them. This CDR3 reads CASTPDAATRGYTF. In DNA, the CDR3 is TGTGCCAGCACCCCGGATGCTGCGACTCGGGGCTACACCTTC.

V gene TRBV4-2 combines with J gene TRBJ2-1; D is unresolved. Trimming pared 1 base from V and 0 bases from J, leaving 7 bases between. Germline values: CDR1 LGHNA, CDR2 YNFKEQ. CDR3 length equals 15 residues. The DNA for the CDR3 is TGTGCCAGCAGCCAAGCTAAATACTCCTACAATGAGCAGTTCTTC. It codes for CASSQAKYSYNEQFF.

A single count supports this clone. The chain couples TRBV21-1 to TRBJ2-1; the DNA was not used to check the table's D call, TRBD2. TRBV21-1 is deemed a pseudogene. CDR3 length equals 15 residues. The CDR3 reads CASSWEREGRDEQFF. The CDR3 nucleotides read TGTGCCAGCAGCTGGGAGCGGGAGGGCCGGGATGAGCAGTTCTTC.

The chain recombines TRBV7-2 with TRBJ2-5; D may be TRBD2 (5 bases). Trimming took 1 base from V and 4 from J, leaving 7 bases between them. Per the germline V gene, CDR1 is SGHTA and CDR2 is FQGNSA. CDR3 length: 13 residues. Written as DNA, the CDR3 is TGTGCCAGCAGCTTAGGTCGGGGAGAGACCCAGTACTTC. Translated, it gives CASSLGRGETQYF.